Below are 12 T cell receptor beta chains sequenced from a single sample in a study of CD8 T cells in ankylosing spondylitis. Each CDR3 protein gets one entry after TCRdb re-called the 5' RACE reads with MiXCR. The sample contains roughly 230,000 distinct CDR3 sequences, roughly 10% of which appear only once. Input material: blood, either unsorted or a sorted T cell fraction (not recorded which). The receptor set was obtained from a male donor with ankylosing spondylitis or in good health (not recorded which).

This clonotype came up many times. This chain connects TRBV20-1 to TRBJ1-2, with 7 positions matching TRBD1. The V and J ends lost 6 bases and 4 bases, in that order; junction bases with no gene match: 20. CDR1 is DFQATT and CDR2 is SNEGSKA in the germline V gene (reference sequence). The CDR3 spans 17 residues. This CDR3 is CSALPIRSDDRVYGYTF. CDR3 sequence (DNA): TGCAGTGCACTACCGATCCGGTCCGATGACAGGGTCTATGGCTACACCTTC.

The chain couples TRBV5-1 to TRBJ1-1; no reliable D call. Germline loops: CDR1 SGHRS, CDR2 YFSETQ. The CDR3 loop spans 12 amino acids. Between the trimmed V and J ends, which lost 8 bases and 2 bases, there was a span of 10 bases. The CDR3 region is CASRTDNTEAFF. The CDR3 DNA reads as TGCGCCAGTCGGACTGACAACACTGAAGCTTTCTTT.

This clonotype was picked up many times. The gene calls are TRBV5-1 and TRBJ2-2, with 7 bases matching TRBD2. The CDR3 has 15 residues. V shed 7 bases and J 3 bases; nucleotides not matched to a gene: 9. Germline V lookup: CDR1 SGHRS, CDR2 YFSETQ. The CDR3 sequence is CASREIREDTGELFF. For the CDR3, the DNA is TGCGCCAGCCGTGAGATTCGGGAGGACACCGGGGAGCTGTTTTTT.

This clonotype was seen repeatedly, ten times or more. V is TRBV20-1 and J is TRBJ1-2; no definite D call. Germline-derived CDR1 and CDR2 are DFQATT and SNEGSKA (reference sequence). There are 14 residues in the CDR3. The V end was cut by 3 bases, the J end by 4 bases, with 15 bases between. The CDR3 here is CSASTGPGVYGYTF. The DNA of the CDR3 is TGCAGTGCTAGCACCGGCCCTGGGGTCTATGGCTACACCTTC.

This clonotype was picked up a small number of times. The rearrangement links TRBV7-2 to TRBJ2-5, with 8 bases identical to TRBD2. This CDR3 contains 15 residues. The trim removed 2 bases at V and 5 bases at J, leaving 7 bases unmatched. Germline values: CDR1 SGHTA, CDR2 FQGNSA. The DNA for the CDR3 is TGTGCCAGCAGCTTATCGGGGGGGCGGGAGGAGACCCAGTACTTC. Its translation: CASSLSGGREETQYF.

This clonotype was counted at least ten times. The chain couples TRBV3-1 to TRBJ2-2; maybe TRBD1 (7 bases). The CDR3 totals 16 residues. Germline V CDR1 and CDR2: LGHDT, YNNKEL (reference sequence). Trimming took off 4 bases at V and 5 bases at J, with 17 bases between the two ends. The CDR3 DNA sequence: TGTGCCAGCAGCCTAGAGACAGGGAGCGGGACCGGGGAGCTGTTTTTT. Translating gives CASSLETGSGTGELFF.

The table lists this clonotype with many counts. V usage is TRBV7-8 and J usage is TRBJ2-3; D possibly uses TRBD1 or TRBD2 (5 bases each). Trimming cost V 4 bases and J 1 base, with 12 bases left between them. The CDR3 has 15 amino acids. Germline lookup yields CDR1 SGHVS and CDR2 FQNEAQ. Here the CDR3 DNA reads TGTGCCAGCAGCTCCCGGTTGGGGGGCACAGATACGCAGTATTTT. Its protein is CASSSRLGGTDTQYF.

The chain employs TRBV30 and TRBJ1-1; a possible D gene is TRBD1 (6 bases). The germline V and J ends were trimmed by 2 bases and 1 base, with 11 bases remaining between them. CDR1 and CDR2 from the germline V gene are GTSNPN and SVGIG (reference sequence). The CDR3 loop spans 14 amino acids. In nucleotides, the CDR3 is TGTGCCTGGAGTAAGGGGGGCCCGAACACTGAAGCTTTCTTT. Translation gives CAWSKGGPNTEAFF.

This chain connects TRBV5-1 to TRBJ2-7; 7 bases agree with TRBD1. CDR3 length equals 14 residues. The ends lost 0 bases at V and 4 bases at J; junction bases unmatched: 4. Germline V lookup: CDR1 SGHRS, CDR2 YFSETQ. The CDR3 region is CASSLEGQRYEQYF. As DNA, the CDR3 is TGCGCCAGCAGCTTGGAGGGACAGAGGTACGAGCAGTACTTC.

The chain has TRBV27 and TRBJ2-7; 7 bases map to TRBD2. The CDR3 extends over 13 amino acids. Germline CDR1 MNHEY, CDR2 SMNVEV (reference sequence). The junction had 1 base not matched to a gene; V was cut back by 0 bases and J by 5 bases. CDR3 loop: CASSLSRGDEQYF. CDR3 DNA sequence: TGTGCCAGCAGTTTATCACGGGGGGACGAGCAGTACTTC.

This clonotype was found many times. The CDR3 region is CASSFNLLLERPYEQYF. The CDR3 DNA sequence: TGCGCCAGCAGTTTCAATCTACTATTGGAACGTCCCTACGAGCAGTACTTC. The gene calls are TRBV23-1 and TRBJ2-7, with D unclear. TRBV23-1 is flagged as an ORF with uncertain function. This CDR3 region has 17 residues. With 5 bases removed from V and 2 bases from J, the gap between germline ends came to 22 bases.

Many counts were recorded for this clonotype. V usage is TRBV6-5 and J usage is TRBJ1-2; TRBD1 might be the D (5 bases). The germline V gene encodes CDR1 MNHEY and CDR2 SVGAGI. The CDR3 sequence is 14 residues long. The ends were cut back, 2 bases at V and 5 bases at J, with 12 bases in the middle. The CDR3 coding sequence is TGTGCCAGCAGTTACCGACGCGGGGGGTATGGCTACACCTTC. Protein sequence: CASSYRRGGYGYTF.